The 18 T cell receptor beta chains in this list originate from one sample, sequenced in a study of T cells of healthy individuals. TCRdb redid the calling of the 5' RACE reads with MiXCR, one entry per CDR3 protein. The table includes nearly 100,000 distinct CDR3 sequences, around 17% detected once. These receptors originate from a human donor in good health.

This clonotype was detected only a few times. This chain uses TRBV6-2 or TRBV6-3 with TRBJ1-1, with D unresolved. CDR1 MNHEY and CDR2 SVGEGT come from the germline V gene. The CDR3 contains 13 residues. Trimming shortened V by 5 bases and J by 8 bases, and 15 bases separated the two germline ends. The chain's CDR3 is CASSRSWPQEAFF. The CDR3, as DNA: TGTGCCAGCAGTAGGTCCTGGCCCCAAGAAGCTTTCTTT.

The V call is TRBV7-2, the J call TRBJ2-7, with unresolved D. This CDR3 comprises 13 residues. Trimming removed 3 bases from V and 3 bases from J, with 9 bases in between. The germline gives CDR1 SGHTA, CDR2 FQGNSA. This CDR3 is CASSFSGYYEQYF. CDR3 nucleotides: TGTGCCAGCAGCTTTTCAGGCTACTACGAGCAGTACTTC.

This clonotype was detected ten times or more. DNA of the CDR3: TGCAGTGCGACCGGGACTAGCGGGATTTACGAGCAGTACTTC. Amino acids: CSATGTSGIYEQYF. The chain links TRBV20-1 to TRBJ2-7; 13 bases map to TRBD2. CDR1 DFQATT and CDR2 SNEGSKA come from the germline V gene (reference sequence). The CDR3 length is 14 residues. J gave up 4 bases and V 6 bases, and 6 bases lay outside the gene matches.

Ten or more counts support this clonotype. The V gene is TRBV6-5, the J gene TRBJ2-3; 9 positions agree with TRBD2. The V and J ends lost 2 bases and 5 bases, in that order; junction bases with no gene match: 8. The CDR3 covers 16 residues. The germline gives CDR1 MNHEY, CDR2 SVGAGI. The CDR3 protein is CASSYLRGGAEDTQYF. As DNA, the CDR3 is TGTGCCAGCAGTTACCTACGCGGGGGGGCGGAAGATACGCAGTATTTT.

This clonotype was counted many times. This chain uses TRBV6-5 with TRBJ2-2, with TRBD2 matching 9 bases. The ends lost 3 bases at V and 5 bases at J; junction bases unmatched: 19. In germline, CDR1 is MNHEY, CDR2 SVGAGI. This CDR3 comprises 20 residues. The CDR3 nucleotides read TGTGCCAGCAGTTATCGGTTTAGACCGTTAGCGGGAGAGAGGACCGGGGAGCTGTTTTTT. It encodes CASSYRFRPLAGERTGELFF.

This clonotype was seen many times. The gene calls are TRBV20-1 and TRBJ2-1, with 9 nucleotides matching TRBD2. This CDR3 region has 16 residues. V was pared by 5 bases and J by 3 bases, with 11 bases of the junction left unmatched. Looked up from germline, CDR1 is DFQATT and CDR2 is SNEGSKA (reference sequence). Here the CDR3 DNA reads TGCAGTGCTCGGAGGGCTAGCGGGGCGAACTACAATGAGCAGTTCTTC. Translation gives CSARRASGANYNEQFF.

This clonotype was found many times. In DNA, the CDR3 is TGTGCCAGCAGTAAAGGACAGGGGCCGTTTGAAGCTTTCTTT. Translating it yields CASSKGQGPFEAFF. The J gene is TRBJ1-1, the V gene TRBV28; 9 nucleotides match TRBD1. V gave up 5 bases and J gave up 7 bases; unmatched junction bases: 8. Germline lookup yields CDR1 MDHEN and CDR2 SYDVKM. CDR3 length equals 14 residues.

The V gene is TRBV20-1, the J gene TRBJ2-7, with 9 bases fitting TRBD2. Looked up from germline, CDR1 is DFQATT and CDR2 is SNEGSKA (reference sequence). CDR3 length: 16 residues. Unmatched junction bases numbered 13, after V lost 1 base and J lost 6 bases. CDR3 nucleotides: TGCAGTGCTAGAGTCTTGACTAGCGGCCTCTCGTCCGAGCAGTACTTC. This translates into CSARVLTSGLSSEQYF.

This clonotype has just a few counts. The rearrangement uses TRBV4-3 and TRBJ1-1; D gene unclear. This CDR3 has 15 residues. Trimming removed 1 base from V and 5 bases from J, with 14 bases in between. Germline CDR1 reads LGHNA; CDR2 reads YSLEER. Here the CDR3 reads CASSQGTWENTEAFF. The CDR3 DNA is TGCGCCAGCAGCCAAGGAACATGGGAAAATACTGAAGCTTTCTTT.

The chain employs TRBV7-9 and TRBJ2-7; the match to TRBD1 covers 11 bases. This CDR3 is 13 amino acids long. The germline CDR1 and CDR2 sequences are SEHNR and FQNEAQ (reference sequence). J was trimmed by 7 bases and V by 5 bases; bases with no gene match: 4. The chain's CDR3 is CASSGQGAREQYF. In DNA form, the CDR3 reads TGTGCCAGCAGCGGACAGGGGGCGCGGGAGCAGTACTTC.

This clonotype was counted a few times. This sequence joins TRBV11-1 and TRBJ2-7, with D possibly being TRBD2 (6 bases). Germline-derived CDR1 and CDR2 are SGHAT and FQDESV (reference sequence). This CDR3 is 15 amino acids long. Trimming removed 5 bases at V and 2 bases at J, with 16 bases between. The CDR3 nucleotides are TGTGCCAGCAGCACCCCGGGACTCATGACCTACGAGCAGTACTTC. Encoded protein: CASSTPGLMTYEQYF.

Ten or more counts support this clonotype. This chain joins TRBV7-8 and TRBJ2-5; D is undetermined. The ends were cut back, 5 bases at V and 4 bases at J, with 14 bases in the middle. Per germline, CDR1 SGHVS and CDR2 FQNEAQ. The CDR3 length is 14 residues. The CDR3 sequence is CASSPRRFGETQYF. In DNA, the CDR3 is TGTGCCAGCAGCCCCCGGCGGTTTGGAGAGACCCAGTACTTC.

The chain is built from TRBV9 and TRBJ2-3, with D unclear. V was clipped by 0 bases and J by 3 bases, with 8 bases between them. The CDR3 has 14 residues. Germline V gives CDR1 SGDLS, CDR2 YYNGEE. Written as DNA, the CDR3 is TGTGCCAGCAGCGTAGCGGTGAGAACAGATACGCAGTATTTT. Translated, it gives CASSVAVRTDTQYF.

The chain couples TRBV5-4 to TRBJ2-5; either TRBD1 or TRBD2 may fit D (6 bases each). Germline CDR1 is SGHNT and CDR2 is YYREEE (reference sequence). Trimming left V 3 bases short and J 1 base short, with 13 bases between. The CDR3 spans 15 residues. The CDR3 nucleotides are TGTGCCAGCAGCTCCAGAGGGGGACTCCAAGAGACCCAGTACTTC. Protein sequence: CASSSRGGLQETQYF.

The CDR3 region has the DNA TGTGCCAGCAGGACTTGGGATCCCGGATACGAGCAGTACTTC. Translated: CASRTWDPGYEQYF. The rearrangement links TRBV28 to TRBJ2-7; D gene ambiguous. This CDR3 spans 14 amino acids. Between the trimmed V and J ends, which lost 6 bases and 4 bases, there was a span of 16 bases. The germline CDR1 and CDR2 sequences are MDHEN and SYDVKM.

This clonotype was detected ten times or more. The CDR3 spells CASSYRGDEQYF. Here the CDR3 DNA reads TGTGCCAGCAGTTACCGCGGGGACGAGCAGTACTTC. This chain connects TRBV6-5 to TRBJ2-7; D might be TRBD2 (6 bases). CDR1 is MNHEY and CDR2 is SVGAGI in the germline V gene. The length of the CDR3 is 12 residues. Trimming removed 2 bases from V and 5 bases from J, with 7 bases in between.

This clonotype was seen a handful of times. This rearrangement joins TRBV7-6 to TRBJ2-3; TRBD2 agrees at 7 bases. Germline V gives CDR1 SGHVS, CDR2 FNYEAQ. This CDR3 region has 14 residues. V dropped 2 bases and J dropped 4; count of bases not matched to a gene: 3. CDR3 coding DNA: TGTGCCAGCAGCTTAAGCGGGACCTCAGATACGCAGTATTTT. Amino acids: CASSLSGTSDTQYF.

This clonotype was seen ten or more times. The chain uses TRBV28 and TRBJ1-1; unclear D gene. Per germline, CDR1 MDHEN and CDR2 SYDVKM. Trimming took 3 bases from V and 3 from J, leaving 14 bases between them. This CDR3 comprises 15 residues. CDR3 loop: CASSLGRMRDTEAFF. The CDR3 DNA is TGTGCCAGCAGTTTGGGTAGAATGAGAGACACTGAAGCTTTCTTT. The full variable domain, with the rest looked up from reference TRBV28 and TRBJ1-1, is DVKVTQSSRYLVKRTGEKVFLECVQDMDHENMFWYRQDPGLGLRLIYFSYDVKMKEKGDIPEGYSVSREKKERFSLILESASTNQTSMYLCASSLGRMRDTEAFFGQGTRLTVV.